The 31 T cell receptor beta chains below come from one sample, sequenced in a study of human T cells and chemical hapten exposure. TCRdb processed the RACE reads anew with MiXCR; each CDR3 protein has one entry. There are around 69,000 distinct CDR3 sequences in the sample; about 8% occur only once, and around 3.5% lies in the top ten. This sample's time point: patch test 2, 6 weeks after DPC sensitization. Treatment meaning: therapeutic diphenylcyclopropenone sensitization with weekly scalp DPC. The input for sequencing was whole blood, taken in connection with sensitization to the hapten diphenylcyclopropenone (DPC). The receptors were sampled from a woman between 45 and 60 years old with alopecia areata. Some clones in this sample may be carry-over from other donors' samples.

V gene TRBV5-6 combines with J gene TRBJ1-6, with D possibly being TRBD1 (5 bases). Trimming removed 4 bases from V and 3 bases from J, with 14 bases in between. This CDR3 has 16 amino acids. CDR1 and CDR2 from the germline V gene are SGHDT and YYEEEE. CDR3 protein: CASSPAGTDYNSPLHF. The CDR3 nucleotides are TGTGCCAGCAGCCCGGCAGGGACGGACTATAATTCACCCCTCCACTTT.

This clonotype was detected a few times. V is TRBV9 and J is TRBJ1-6; D remains unclear. CDR3 length equals 13 residues. The V end was cut by 0 bases, the J end by 7 bases, with 5 bases between. CDR1 and CDR2 from the germline V gene are SGDLS and YYNGEE. The chain's CDR3 is CASSVGRNSPLHF. In DNA, the CDR3 is TGTGCCAGCAGCGTAGGTAGAAATTCACCCCTCCACTTT.

The table lists this clonotype with a few counts. The chain has TRBV29-1 and TRBJ2-7, with 9 positions matching TRBD1. Germline V gene data show CDR1 as SQVTM and CDR2 as ANQGSEA. V shed 6 bases, J shed 1 base, and the junction held 4 bases outside the gene matches. The CDR3 covers 13 residues. The CDR3 DNA is TGCAGCGTAAGACAGGGGGGGTCCTACGAGCAGTACTTC. This translates into CSVRQGGSYEQYF.

This clonotype appeared a few times. V and J are TRBV29-1 and TRBJ2-5; D gene uncertain. Germline CDR1 SQVTM, CDR2 ANQGSEA. V was clipped by 3 bases and J by 4 bases, with 9 bases between them. This CDR3 contains 12 residues. The DNA of the CDR3 is TGCAGCGTTGAGGTGTCTCGAGAGACCCAGTACTTC. It yields the protein CSVEVSRETQYF. Drawing the rest from reference TRBV29-1 and TRBJ2-5, the complete variable domain is SAVISQKPSRDICQRGTSLTIQCQVDSQVTMMFWYRQQPGQSLTLIATANQGSEATYESGFVIDKFPISRPNLTFSTLTVSNMSPEDSSIYLCSVEVSRETQYFGPGTRLLVL.

This clonotype was counted only a few times. The V and J genes are TRBV27 and TRBJ2-2; D assignment may be TRBD1 or TRBD2 (5 bases each). V was clipped by 7 bases and J by 1 base, with 13 bases between them. Germline loops: CDR1 MNHEY, CDR2 SMNVEV (reference sequence). The CDR3 length is 15 residues. In DNA form, the CDR3 reads TGTGCCAGCACCCCCGGGACGGTGAACACCGGGGAGCTGTTTTTT. It codes for CASTPGTVNTGELFF.

There are many counts of this clonotype. The chain joins TRBV4-2 to TRBJ1-6, with D hard to call. The CDR3 has 18 residues. Germline lookup yields CDR1 LGHNA and CDR2 YNFKEQ. V shed 0 bases and J shed 0 bases, with 12 bases lying between them. The CDR3 DNA follows: TGTGCCAGCAGCCAAGATCCCAGTACTAGCTCCTATAATTCACCCCTCCACTTT. Its translation: CASSQDPSTSSYNSPLHF.

The genes are TRBV29-1 and TRBJ1-3; TRBD1 might be the D (5 bases). The CDR3 length is 15 residues. Germline lookup yields CDR1 SQVTM and CDR2 ANQGSEA. The V and J ends lost 0 bases and 3 bases respectively, with 12 bases between them. CDR3 loop: CSVEDGRASGNTIYF. CDR3 bases: TGCAGCGTTGAAGATGGCAGGGCTAGTGGAAACACCATATATTTT.

To note about this clonotype: With a much larger clone just one base away, this may be a read error. The chain couples TRBV11-2 to TRBJ2-1; 9 positions agree with TRBD2. The germline CDR1 and CDR2 sequences are SGHAT and FQNNGV. The CDR3 extends over 15 amino acids. The CDR3 is CARSLGAGGYNEQFF. CDR3 sequence (DNA): TGTGCCAGAAGCTTAGGAGCGGGAGGCTACAATGAGCAGTTCTTC.

This clonotype has more than one count but fewer than ten. The J gene is TRBJ1-2, the V gene TRBV10-2; weak D call: TRBD1 (5 bases). The CDR3 runs 14 residues. Germline CDR1 WSHSY, CDR2 SAAADI. Trimming removed 0 bases from V and 2 bases from J, with 7 bases in between. CDR3 sequence (DNA): TGCGCCAGCAGTGAGTCGACAGTCAACTATGGCTACACCTTC. Encoded protein: CASSESTVNYGYTF.

This chain joins TRBV19 and TRBJ2-1; tentative D call: TRBD2 (5 bases). CDR3 size: 13 residues. The V gene's germline CDR1 is LNHDA and CDR2 SQIVND (reference sequence). Trimming took off 6 bases at V and 7 bases at J, with 13 bases between the two ends. For the CDR3, the DNA is TGTGCCAGTAGGGCCCGTCCGGGGAATGAGCAGTTCTTC. Amino acid sequence: CASRARPGNEQFF.

This clonotype was found a few times. This rearrangement joins TRBV5-4 to TRBJ2-2; 7 bases line up with TRBD1. Trimming took 6 bases from V and 5 from J; bases not matched to a gene: 7. The CDR3 loop spans 14 amino acids. Per the germline V gene, CDR1 is SGHNT and CDR2 is YYREEE (reference sequence). CDR3: CASNLQTGTGELFF. CDR3 DNA: TGTGCCAGCAACCTCCAGACAGGGACCGGGGAGCTGTTTTTT.

This clonotype was seen at least ten times. The rearrangement uses TRBV3-1 and TRBJ1-1, with a tentative D call TRBD1 (5 bases). The CDR3 has 16 residues. In germline, CDR1 is LGHDT, CDR2 YNNKEL (reference sequence). The V and J ends lost 4 bases and 10 bases respectively, with 25 bases between them. CDR3 in amino acids: CASSPFGQGPIAAAFF. The CDR3 DNA is TGTGCCAGCAGCCCCTTCGGCCAGGGACCAATTGCGGCAGCTTTCTTT.

Concerning this clonotype: A read error is possible here, since a much larger clone lies one base away. The chain employs TRBV29-1 and TRBJ2-5, with unresolved D. Trimming removed 0 bases from V and 5 bases from J, with 16 bases in between. The CDR3 has 15 residues. Germline V gene sequence: CDR1 SQVTM, CDR2 ANQGSEA. CDR3 nucleotide sequence: TGCAGCGTTGAAGATCAGGACCAGCTGTGTGAGACCCAGTACTTC. Its translation: CSVEDQDQLCETQYF.

This chain links TRBV7-2 with TRBJ2-3; D remains unclear. The CDR3 contains 13 residues. V was clipped by 3 bases and J by 5 bases, with 9 bases between them. Per germline, CDR1 SGHTA and CDR2 FQGNSA. CDR3 DNA: TGTGCCAGCAGCTTCCTCTCCCAAGATACGCAGTATTTT. Encoded protein: CASSFLSQDTQYF. The full variable domain, with the rest looked up from reference TRBV7-2 and TRBJ2-3, is GAGVSQSPSNKVTEKGKDVELRCDPISGHTALYWYRQSLGQGLEFLIYFQGNSAPDKSGLPSDRFSAERTGGSVSTLTIQRTQQEDSAVYLCASSFLSQDTQYFGPGTRLTVL.

This clonotype was counted between two and nine times. The CDR3 DNA is TGCGCCAGCAGCTTGTGGCGACTAGCGGGGGAAGAAGAGACCCAGTACTTC. Protein: CASSLWRLAGEEETQYF. J is TRBJ2-5 and V is TRBV5-1; 12 positions agree with TRBD2. CDR1 is SGHRS, CDR2 YFSETQ, per germline. Trimming cost V 1 base and J 3 bases; bases outside gene matches: 7. CDR3 length: 17 residues. Full variable domain (missing parts from reference TRBV5-1 and TRBJ2-5): KAGVTQTPRYLIKTRGQQVTLSCSPISGHRSVSWYQQTPGQGLQFLFEYFSETQRNKGNFPGRFSGRQFSNSRSEMNVSTLELGDSALYLCASSLWRLAGEEETQYFGPGTRLLVL.

This clonotype was observed at least ten times. V gene TRBV28 combines with J gene TRBJ1-4; TRBD1 aligns across 10 bases. This CDR3 is built from 17 residues. The V segment lost 8 bases and the J segment 6 bases; nucleotides outside the gene matches: 15. CDR1 and CDR2 (germline): MDHEN, SYDVKM. This CDR3 reads CASSPNLRDRGDEKLFF. The DNA of the CDR3 is TGTGCCAGCTCCCCCAACCTCCGGGACAGGGGAGATGAAAAACTGTTTTTT. Based on the CDR3 plus reference TRBV28 and TRBJ1-4, the full variable domain is DVKVTQSSRYLVKRTGEKVFLECVQDMDHENMFWYRQDPGLGLRLIYFSYDVKMKEKGDIPEGYSVSREKKERFSLILESASTNQTSMYLCASSPNLRDRGDEKLFFGSGTQLSVL.

This chain links TRBV6-5 with TRBJ2-6, with D maybe TRBD1 (6 bases). Germline CDR1 is MNHEY and CDR2 is SVGAGI. The CDR3 length is 19 residues. V was clipped by 7 bases and J by 0 bases, with 22 bases between them. The CDR3 sequence: CASKSVWGLGASGANVLTF. The CDR3 DNA reads as TGTGCCAGCAAATCCGTATGGGGGCTTGGGGCCTCTGGGGCCAACGTCCTGACTTTC.

V gene TRBV7-8 combines with J gene TRBJ1-1, with D maybe TRBD1 (5 bases). The germline V gene has CDR1 SGHVS and CDR2 FQNEAQ. The V end lost 5 bases, the J end lost 6 bases, and 16 bases lay between the germline ends. CDR3 size: 14 residues. CDR3 residues: CASSVREEGAEAFF. CDR3 in DNA: TGTGCCAGCAGCGTCAGGGAAGAGGGCGCTGAAGCTTTCTTT. Drawing the rest from reference TRBV7-8 and TRBJ1-1, the complete variable domain is GAGVSQSPRYKVAKRGQDVALRCDPISGHVSLFWYQQALGQGPEFLTYFQNEAQLDKSGLPSDRFFAERPEGSVSTLKIQRTQQEDSAVYLCASSVREEGAEAFFGQGTRLTVV.

The CDR3, as DNA: TGCGCCAGCAGCTTATCAGATAGCACAGATACGCAGTATTTT. It is translated as CASSLSDSTDTQYF. J is TRBJ2-3 and V is TRBV5-1; D is unresolved. The V gene's germline CDR1 is SGHRS and CDR2 YFSETQ. The length of the CDR3 is 14 residues. V was cut by 2 bases and J by 0 bases, with 7 bases left in between.

This clonotype was picked up a small number of times. The chain combines TRBV11-2 with TRBJ2-3; TRBD1 matches 9 bases. CDR1 is SGHAT and CDR2 is FQNNGV in the germline V gene. The V and J ends lost 3 bases and 3 bases, in that order; junction bases with no gene match: 4. This CDR3 is 15 amino acids long. As DNA, the CDR3 is TGTGCCAGCAGCTTGACAGGGGGTCGGACAGATACGCAGTATTTT. This codes for CASSLTGGRTDTQYF.

The genes are TRBV7-6 and TRBJ1-6; D is ambiguous. The CDR3 loop spans 14 amino acids. V was clipped by 1 base and J by 7 bases, with 8 bases between them. Germline V gene lookup returns CDR1 SGHVS and CDR2 FNYEAQ. In DNA form, the CDR3 reads TGTGCCAGCAGCTTAGTCCCGGAGAATTCACCCCTCCACTTT. Translating it yields CASSLVPENSPLHF.

This clonotype has at least ten counts. The CDR3, as DNA: TGCAGTGCTAGATACTTGGGGAGCAATCAGCCCCAGCATTTT. The encoded protein is CSARYLGSNQPQHF. V and J are TRBV20-1 and TRBJ1-5; D is undetermined. V lost 2 bases, J lost 1 base, and 9 bases lay in between. Germline CDR1 DFQATT, CDR2 SNEGSKA (reference sequence). The CDR3 is made up of 14 amino acids.

CDR3 in amino acids: CASSPRASGFYEQYF. In nucleotides, the CDR3 is TGTGCCAGCAGCCCAAGGGCTAGCGGGTTCTACGAGCAGTACTTC. The J gene is TRBJ2-7, the V gene TRBV7-9, with 8 bases aligning to TRBD2. The CDR3 is 15 amino acids. Germline V gene sequence: CDR1 SEHNR, CDR2 FQNEAQ (reference sequence). With V trimmed by 5 bases and J by 3 bases, 9 bases remained unmatched.

This clonotype has a count of ten or more. The chain combines TRBV3-1 with TRBJ1-2; D not resolved. The germline gives CDR1 LGHDT, CDR2 YNNKEL (reference sequence). The CDR3 sequence is 15 residues long. V was shortened by 0 bases and J by 3 bases, with 11 bases between the two germline ends. The CDR3 protein is CASSQDLGSYYGYTF. The CDR3 bases are TGTGCCAGCAGCCAAGATTTAGGCAGTTACTATGGCTACACCTTC.

In its sample, this clonotype was seen many times. The CDR3 reads CARMGQGPKEAFF. The CDR3 DNA reads TGTGCCAGGATGGGACAGGGGCCGAAGGAAGCTTTCTTT. The J gene is TRBJ1-1, the V gene TRBV2; the match to TRBD1 covers 10 bases. The ends lost 9 bases at V and 8 bases at J; junction bases unmatched: 9. From germline, CDR1 is SNHLY and CDR2 FYNNEI. The CDR3 length is 13 residues.

This clonotype was seen ten or more times. The rearrangement uses TRBV27 and TRBJ2-2; a weak D match, TRBD1 (5 bases). V was clipped by 0 bases and J by 3 bases, with 8 bases between them. The CDR3 loop spans 15 amino acids. CDR1 is MNHEY and CDR2 is SMNVEV in the germline V gene (reference sequence). The CDR3: CASSLSGVHTGELFF. The CDR3 DNA sequence: TGTGCCAGCAGTTTATCAGGGGTTCACACCGGGGAGCTGTTTTTT.

This clonotype has more than one count but fewer than ten. The V gene is TRBV12-3 or TRBV12-4, the J gene TRBJ2-1; D possibly corresponds to TRBD2 (5 bases). The CDR3 loop spans 16 amino acids. The V and J ends lost 7 bases and 2 bases respectively, with 18 bases between them. The CDR3 nucleotides are TGTGCCAGCAATCTAGGGCGGAGACTAACCTACAATGAGCAGTTCTTC. This sequence encodes CASNLGRRLTYNEQFF.

This chain uses TRBV24-1 with TRBJ2-2, with TRBD1 matching over 7 bases. CDR3 length: 17 amino acids. Trimming at V came to 4 bases and at J to 5 bases, leaving 12 bases not matched to a gene. The germline gives CDR1 KGHDR, CDR2 SFDVKD. The CDR3 is CATSDYPRAGGTGELFF. The DNA of the CDR3 is TGTGCCACCAGTGACTACCCTAGGGCAGGGGGAACCGGGGAGCTGTTTTTT.

This rearrangement joins TRBV28 to TRBJ1-5; 7 bases fit TRBD1. The trim removed 4 bases at V and 5 bases at J, leaving 8 bases unmatched. The CDR3 extends over 15 amino acids. Germline loops: CDR1 MDHEN, CDR2 SYDVKM. CDR3: CASSSPSGGDQPQHF. Here the CDR3 DNA reads TGTGCCAGCAGTTCGCCCTCAGGGGGGGATCAGCCCCAGCATTTT.

This clonotype was seen more than once but under ten times. The V call is TRBV28, the J call TRBJ2-3; possibly TRBD1 or TRBD2 for D (6 bases each). The germline V gene has CDR1 MDHEN and CDR2 SYDVKM. With 2 bases removed from V and 4 bases from J, the gap between germline ends came to 16 bases. This CDR3 region has 16 residues. The DNA of the CDR3 is TGTGCCAGCAGTTTAGATTGGGAGGAGGGGGCAGATACGCAGTATTTT. Protein product: CASSLDWEEGADTQYF.

This clonotype turned up a few times. The chain joins TRBV2 to TRBJ1-5; D gene uncertain. Germline CDR1 reads SNHLY; CDR2 reads FYNNEI. V was cut by 3 bases and J by 7 bases, with 13 bases left in between. The CDR3 is 14 amino acids. This CDR3 reads CASSDRVVRQPQHF. The CDR3 DNA sequence: TGTGCCAGCAGTGATCGCGTGGTCCGCCAGCCCCAGCATTTT.